This is a list of T cell receptor beta chains from one sample in a study of blood T cells in healthy people across ages. One entry per CDR3 protein results from TCRdb running MiXCR on the 5' RACE reads. The table shows 1.8 million or so distinct CDR3 sequences, with roughly two fifths occurring only once. The sample comprised blood. These receptors were taken from a human donor in good health. Each CDR3 is given with its conserved first and last residue. For some rows the clone size is stated as once, few or many, or as a class when expanded; others skip it.

abundance,v_gene,CDR3aa
few,TRBV30,CASTGAYTEAFF
.,TRBV11-2,CASNLDPHEQYF
.,TRBV28,CASMRTGTNTEAFF
.,TRBV24-1,CATKGSAGGPSDTQYF
.,TRBV12-3/TRBV12-4,CASSRTGGRNSPLHF
.,TRBV28,CASSFSRMTSTLYGYTF
.,TRBV6-6,CASSPVLSEQYF
.,TRBV4-1,CASSQVLHGGGYYNEQFF
few,TRBV11-2,CASSLGPRQFF
.,TRBV12-3/TRBV12-4,CASSLTKPDDTQYF
.,TRBV11-3,CASSVNRGRRNEQYF
few,TRBV4-1,CASSRDREDQPQHF
.,TRBV12-3/TRBV12-4,CASSFGGQNAFF
.,TRBV28,CASSLLRVREDTEAFF
.,TRBV21-1,CASSKVRSGGGNEQFF
.,TRBV12-3/TRBV12-4,CASSLGVAGGIYNEQFF
many,TRBV5-1,CASSLAQGGEAFF